The 5 T cell receptor beta chains given below trace back to one sample, sequenced in a study of T cells in narcolepsy. The assay was immunoSEQ multiplex PCR, and TCRdb's table has in-frame clones only and misses some. The sample holds some 29,000 clones, more than 75% seen once. What was sequenced was memory (CD45RA-) CD4+ T cells from blood. Receptors originate from a human donor in good health.

The chain recombines TRBV7-2 with TRBJ2-2, with TRBD1 as a possible D gene (6 bases). The germline V and J ends were trimmed by 4 bases and 5 bases, with 11 bases remaining between them. The CDR3 spans 14 residues. Germline V lookup: CDR1 SGHTA, CDR2 FQGNSA. CDR3 sequence (DNA): TGTGCCAGCAGCTCAAACAGGGTTACCGGGGAGCTGTTTTTT. Translated, it gives CASSSNRVTGELFF.

This clone was counted once. The J gene is TRBJ1-1, the V gene TRBV18; D is ambiguous. V lost 2 bases and J lost 1, with 5 bases in between. CDR3 length: 13 residues. Germline CDR1 reads KGHSH; CDR2 reads LQKENI. The CDR3: CASSPAPNTEAFF. For the CDR3, the DNA is TGTGCCAGCTCACCAGCCCCGAACACTGAAGCTTTCTTT.

This sequence joins TRBV6-1 and TRBJ1-1; D remains unclear. Between the trimmed V and J ends, which lost 4 bases and 0 bases, there was a span of 9 bases. Germline V CDR1 and CDR2: MNHNS, SASEGT. This CDR3 spans 14 amino acids. The CDR3 DNA is TGTGCCAGCAGTGCTACTAGGGTGAACACTGAAGCTTTCTTT. Amino acids: CASSATRVNTEAFF.

The J gene is TRBJ1-6, the V gene TRBV7-3; D not certain. CDR3 length equals 12 residues. The V and J ends lost 0 bases and 11 bases respectively, with 5 bases between them. Germline CDR1 and CDR2: SGHTA and FQGTGA. The CDR3 is CASSLTGAPLHF. In nucleotides, the CDR3 is TGTGCCAGCAGCTTAACCGGAGCACCCCTCCACTTT.

A single count supports this clone. The chain combines TRBV7-2 with TRBJ2-3; D may match TRBD1 or TRBD2 (5 bases each). V lost 5 bases and J 10 bases, leaving 19 bases between the germline ends. CDR1 is SGHTA and CDR2 is FQGNSA in the germline V gene. The CDR3 consists of 14 residues. This CDR3 reads CASSLSRDPLSQYF. DNA for the CDR3: TGTGCCAGCAGCCTATCCCGGGACCCCCTCTCGCAGTATTTT.